Shown below are 10 T cell receptor beta chains from a single sample sequenced in a study of cytomegalovirus exposure and HLA in healthy donors. The primer mix had 60 Vbeta and 13 Jbeta primers. TCRdb keeps only in-frame clones here, not all; method: immunoSEQ multiplex PCR. The top ten hold approximately 0.6% of the sample, which has fewer than 95,000 clones, roughly 72% seen once. Sequencing was carried out using PBMCs. These TCRs come from a man younger than 45 in good health and CMV-seronegative.

V usage is TRBV19 and J usage is TRBJ1-5; possible D gene TRBD1, 5 bases. CDR1 is LNHDA and CDR2 is SQIVND in the germline V gene (reference sequence). CDR3 length: 14 amino acids. V was pared by 7 bases and J by 5 bases, with 15 bases between. CDR3 nucleotides: TGTGCCAGTACTTCCAGGGTCGGCGATCAGCCCCAGCATTTT. Translation: CASTSRVGDQPQHF.

This CDR3 is CASSPVAFYGYTF. For the CDR3, the DNA is TGTGCCAGCAGCCCCGTGGCCTTCTATGGCTACACCTTC. The chain links TRBV27 to TRBJ1-2; D gene unclear. The CDR3 consists of 13 residues. Germline CDR1 MNHEY, CDR2 SMNVEV (reference sequence). The germline V and J ends were trimmed by 6 bases and 4 bases, with 12 bases remaining between them.

The chain links TRBV5-1 to TRBJ2-5, with 8 bases matching TRBD2. The trim removed 5 bases at V and 5 bases at J, leaving 5 bases unmatched. CDR3 size: 13 residues. Germline lookup yields CDR1 SGHRS and CDR2 YFSETQ. The CDR3 sequence is CASSSGLGETQYF. The CDR3 DNA follows: TGCGCCAGCAGTTCGGGACTAGGGGAGACCCAGTACTTC.

The chain employs TRBV21-1 and TRBJ1-1. TRBV21-1 is designated a pseudogene. This CDR3 contains 18 residues. The CDR3 sequence: CASSSRSSACHVNTEAFF. The CDR3 DNA sequence: TGTGCCAGCAGCTCTAGGAGTTCGGCATGCCATGTGAACACTGAAGCTTTCTTT.

The rearrangement links TRBV27 to TRBJ1-3; no firm D call. Germline V gene data show CDR1 as MNHEY and CDR2 as SMNVEV (reference sequence). Trimming pared 6 bases from V and 2 bases from J, leaving 8 bases between. The CDR3 loop spans 13 amino acids. CDR3 amino acids: CASRSSAGNTIYF. CDR3 sequence (DNA): TGTGCCAGCAGATCTTCGGCTGGAAACACCATATATTTT.

J is TRBJ1-6 and V is TRBV19, with D possibly matching TRBD1 (6 bases). V was shortened by 7 bases and J by 6 bases, with 13 bases between the two germline ends. Germline V gene lookup returns CDR1 LNHDA and CDR2 SQIVND (reference sequence). This CDR3 spans 14 amino acids. The CDR3: CASTSGTSNSPLHF. The CDR3 DNA reads as TGTGCCAGTACCTCCGGGACATCTAATTCACCCCTCCACTTT. Variable domain in full (rest from reference TRBV19 and TRBJ1-6): DGGITQSPKYLFRKEGQNVTLSCEQNLNHDAMYWYRQDPGQGLRLIYYSQIVNDFQKGDIAEGYSVSREKKESFPLTVTSAQKNPTAFYLCASTSGTSNSPLHFGNGTRLTVT.

This chain links TRBV7-9 with TRBJ1-5; a weak D match, TRBD1 (5 bases). The CDR3 loop spans 14 amino acids. Trimming took off 3 bases at V and 3 bases at J, with 9 bases between the two ends. The germline V gene encodes CDR1 SEHNR and CDR2 FQNEAQ (reference sequence). The CDR3 coding sequence is TGTGCCAGCAGCTTCCAGGGTATCAATCAGCCCCAGCATTTT. The encoded protein is CASSFQGINQPQHF.

This rearrangement joins TRBV18 to TRBJ1-1; D may be TRBD1 (5 bases). Per the germline V gene, CDR1 is KGHSH and CDR2 is LQKENI. V lost 2 bases, J lost 2 bases, and 12 bases lay in between. This CDR3 comprises 15 residues. The CDR3, as DNA: TGTGCCAGCTCACCAAGTGTTCAGGGAAACACTGAAGCTTTCTTT. Its translation: CASSPSVQGNTEAFF.

The chain employs TRBV7-9 and TRBJ2-3; a possible D gene is TRBD1 (6 bases). CDR1 SEHNR and CDR2 FQNEAQ come from the germline V gene (reference sequence). The CDR3 covers 16 residues. Trimming stripped 8 bases from V and 0 bases from J, with 18 bases between. In DNA form, the CDR3 reads TGTGCCAGCGAAACCCTAACGGGACAAAGCACAGATACGCAGTATTTT. Amino acid sequence: CASETLTGQSTDTQYF.

The chain has TRBV7-9 and TRBJ1-1, with D hard to call. Germline V gene sequence: CDR1 SEHNR, CDR2 FQNEAQ (reference sequence). The CDR3 totals 11 residues. The V end lost 4 bases, the J end lost 7 bases, and 7 bases lay between the germline ends. The CDR3 loop is CASSSGVEAFF. The CDR3 nucleotides are TGTGCCAGCAGCTCCGGGGTTGAAGCTTTCTTT.